Each of the 18 T cell receptor beta chains below was sequenced from the same sample in a study of T cells expressing NK-cell markers. Reanalyzing the 5' RACE reads, TCRdb keeps one entry per CDR3 protein, without DNA. In total, the table holds 400,000 to 450,000 distinct CDR3 sequences. The sequenced sample was blood T cells: a sorted CD56 or NKG2C T cell subset, CD4+ or CD8+ T cells, or bulk PBMC T cells (not recorded which). All receptors come from a woman between 18 and 69 years old in good health.

This sequence joins TRBV18 and TRBJ1-2; TCRdb names TRBD1, which stays unverified in the absence of DNA. The CDR3 extends over 16 amino acids. The V gene's germline CDR1 is KGHSH and CDR2 LQKENI. The CDR3 protein is CASSPSSDRGRGGYTF.

The chain employs TRBV2 and TRBJ1-4; the TCRdb D gene call, TRBD1, has no DNA to confirm it. The CDR3 runs 15 residues. CDR1 is SNHLY, CDR2 FYNNEI, per germline. The CDR3 sequence is CASSAGGATNEKLFF.

The CDR3 is CASSLGTGRDYTQYF. V is TRBV21-1 and J is TRBJ2-3; lacking DNA, the TRBD1 call made by TCRdb goes unchecked. TRBV21-1 is classified as a pseudogene. This CDR3 is 15 amino acids long.

This chain uses TRBV5-1 with TRBJ2-1; TCRdb's D gene call, TRBD1, goes unchecked for lack of DNA. The CDR3 is 13 residues long. CDR1 and CDR2 (germline): SGHRS, YFSETQ. The CDR3 spells CASRTGSMDEQFF. The full variable domain, in which reference TRBV5-1 and TRBJ2-1 provide the parts outside the CDR3, is KAGVTQTPRYLIKTRGQQVTLSCSPISGHRSVSWYQQTPGQGLQFLFEYFSETQRNKGNFPGRFSGRQFSNSRSEMNVSTLELGDSALYLCASRTGSMDEQFFGPGTRLTVL.

The chain carries TRBV27 and TRBJ2-3. The CDR3 covers 11 residues. Germline CDR1 reads MNHEY; CDR2 reads SMNVEV (reference sequence). The CDR3: CASTSLDTQYF.

J is TRBJ2-4 and V is TRBV7-3; TCRdb picks TRBD1, but there is no DNA to check that call. The CDR3 has 19 amino acids. The germline V gene encodes CDR1 SGHTA and CDR2 FQGTGA. CDR3 in amino acids: CASSLRGSGADLAKNIQYF. Drawing the rest from reference TRBV7-3 and TRBJ2-4, the complete variable domain is GAGVSQTPSNKVTEKGKYVELRCDPISGHTALYWYRQSLGQGPEFLIYFQGTGAADDSGLPNDRFFAVRPEGSVSTLKIQRTERGDSAVYLCASSLRGSGADLAKNIQYFGAGTRLSVL.

The rearrangement joins TRBV5-1 to TRBJ1-1; the D call from TCRdb, TRBD1, cannot be confirmed without DNA. Germline loops: CDR1 SGHRS, CDR2 YFSETQ. CDR3 length: 14 amino acids. The CDR3 here is CASSSQGGNTEAFF.

V usage is TRBV5-1 and J usage is TRBJ2-7; TCRdb gives TRBD2 as the D gene, but with no DNA this cannot be confirmed. The CDR3 runs to 15 residues. Germline CDR1 and CDR2: SGHRS and YFSETQ. The CDR3 region is CASSRTSGGPYEQYF.

The V call is TRBV11-2, the J call TRBJ2-3; TCRdb designates TRBD1, a call that cannot be tested without DNA. CDR3 length: 17 residues. The germline V gene encodes CDR1 SGHAT and CDR2 FQNNGV. The CDR3 sequence is CASSAEVVGPITDTQYF.

The J gene is TRBJ2-4, the V gene TRBV5-1; the TRBD1 assignment by TCRdb is unverifiable without DNA. This CDR3 spans 11 amino acids. In germline, CDR1 is SGHRS, CDR2 YFSETQ. The CDR3 loop is CASTGTGGQYF.

The rearrangement joins TRBV5-1 to TRBJ2-1; the TCRdb D gene call, TRBD2, has no DNA to confirm it. The CDR3 is 15 amino acids. The V gene's germline CDR1 is SGHRS and CDR2 YFSETQ. CDR3 amino acids: CASSLEAGSYNEQFF.

The V call is TRBV7-2, the J call TRBJ2-3. Germline V gene data show CDR1 as SGHTA and CDR2 as FQGNSA. The CDR3 has 12 amino acids. CDR3 sequence reads: CASSFFRDTQYF. Together with reference TRBV7-2 and TRBJ2-3, the CDR3 gives the full variable domain: GAGVSQSPSNKVTEKGKDVELRCDPISGHTALYWYRQSLGQGLEFLIYFQGNSAPDKSGLPSDRFSAERTGGSVSTLTIQRTQQEDSAVYLCASSFFRDTQYFGPGTRLTVL.

This chain connects TRBV4-3 to TRBJ2-6. From germline, CDR1 is LGHNA and CDR2 YSLEER. CDR3 length equals 15 residues. The CDR3 spells CASSQERSGANVLTF.

This chain links TRBV6-2 or TRBV6-3 with TRBJ2-2; lacking DNA, the TRBD1 call made by TCRdb goes unchecked. The CDR3 spans 14 residues. Germline V gene data show CDR1 as MNHEY and CDR2 as SVGEGT. CDR3 protein: CASSRGQNTGELFF.

This rearrangement joins TRBV14 to TRBJ2-7; TCRdb reports TRBD2, a call that lacks DNA to check it against. Germline V lookup: CDR1 SGHDN, CDR2 FVKESK. The CDR3 loop spans 15 amino acids. Here the CDR3 reads CASSQEAGHSYEQYF.

V and J are TRBV21-1 and TRBJ2-4. TRBV21-1 is listed as a pseudogene. The CDR3 consists of 15 residues. The CDR3 loop reads CASSKARVPKNIQYF.

This rearrangement joins TRBV27 to TRBJ2-5; TCRdb reports TRBD2, a call that lacks DNA to check it against. In germline, CDR1 is MNHEY, CDR2 SMNVEV (reference sequence). The CDR3 has 16 amino acids. The CDR3 loop is CASSLGASGNQETQYF.

The gene calls are TRBV12-3 or TRBV12-4 and TRBJ2-1; TCRdb picks TRBD1, but there is no DNA to check that call. CDR3 length: 12 amino acids. The CDR3 loop reads CASSTPGDEQFF.